These 13 T cell receptor beta chains were sequenced from one sample in a study of radiation and T cells in renal cell carcinoma (dated by TCRdb to the early 2020s). The library was made by the immunoSEQ multiplex PCR assay. Not all clones reach the TCRdb copy of this immuneACCESS table, which keeps in-frame sequences only. Checked studies attribute under half of the gap to unresolved V genes and leave the rest unexplained. The sample yields around 130,000 clones; about 81% were counted once. The ten largest clones take up over 1.5% of the sample. This sample's time point label indicates: blood 2 weeks post-SBRT. In the paper's terms, the treatment or condition label means: 15 Gy SBRT to primary tumor, nephrectomy 4 weeks later. The starting material was blood, obtained from a patient whose treatment included radiotherapy and nephrectomy. The receptors here all came from a woman aged 55-70 years with renal cell carcinoma.

The genes are TRBV6-1 and TRBJ2-5; D gene uncertain. The germline CDR1 and CDR2 sequences are MNHNS and SASEGT. The CDR3 has 15 amino acids. V lost 6 bases and J 5 bases, leaving 19 bases between the germline ends. For the CDR3, the DNA is TGTGCCAGCAGGTGGGAAGGGATAAGTAGTGAGACCCAGTACTTC. Protein sequence: CASRWEGISSETQYF.

The genes are TRBV4-2 and TRBJ2-4, with D unresolved. V lost 4 bases and J lost 6, with 16 bases in between. The CDR3 is 15 amino acids. Germline-derived CDR1 and CDR2 are LGHNA and YNFKEQ. CDR3 sequence reads: CASSPDSALLNIQYF. The CDR3 nucleotides read TGTGCCAGCAGCCCTGATTCAGCTCTCTTAAACATTCAGTACTTC.

The rearrangement links TRBV7-3 to TRBJ2-3, with D tentatively TRBD1 (5 bases). This CDR3 contains 17 residues. V was shortened by 2 bases and J by 10 bases, with 25 bases between the two germline ends. Germline values: CDR1 SGHTA, CDR2 FQGTGA. CDR3 coding DNA: TGTGCCAGCAGCTTAGATCAGGCGCAGGGTTTAGTTGAAGCGCAGTATTTT. This translates into CASSLDQAQGLVEAQYF.

The chain carries TRBV13 and TRBJ2-1; 10 positions match TRBD1. Trimming took 0 bases from V and 6 from J; bases not matched to a gene: 2. Germline-derived CDR1 and CDR2 are PRHDT and FYEKMQ (reference sequence). The CDR3 runs to 15 residues. The CDR3 protein is CASSLGGTGVNEQFF. The DNA for the CDR3 is TGTGCCAGCAGCTTAGGAGGGACAGGGGTCAATGAGCAGTTCTTC.

The chain carries TRBV7-9 and TRBJ2-5; either TRBD1 or TRBD2 may fit D (6 bases each). Germline values: CDR1 SEHNR, CDR2 FQNEAQ (reference sequence). Trimming pared 5 bases from V and 6 bases from J, leaving 19 bases between. The CDR3 is made up of 15 amino acids. The CDR3 region has the DNA TGTGCCAGCAGCCCCGCGAGGGGGGAACCGAAGACCCAGTACTTC. It yields the protein CASSPARGEPKTQYF.

CDR3 region: CASSPTRINQPQHF. The CDR3 DNA reads as TGTGCCAGCAGCCCCACACGGATCAATCAGCCCCAGCATTTT. The rearrangement links TRBV7-2 to TRBJ1-5; no reliable D call. CDR3 size: 14 residues. The germline gives CDR1 SGHTA, CDR2 FQGNSA. V was clipped by 5 bases and J by 3 bases, with 11 bases between them.

A single count supports this clone. The chain carries TRBV27 and TRBJ2-7, with D perhaps TRBD2 (6 bases). V was pared by 4 bases and J by 4 bases, with 17 bases between. The CDR3 totals 15 residues. Germline values: CDR1 MNHEY, CDR2 SMNVEV (reference sequence). The CDR3 coding sequence is TGTGCCAGCAGTTGGAGGGACGGAGGATCTTACGAGCAGTACTTC. Translated, it gives CASSWRDGGSYEQYF.

This chain connects TRBV6-1 to TRBJ1-1; no firm D call. The length of the CDR3 is 12 residues. Trimming took 4 bases from V and 0 from J, leaving 3 bases between them. Germline CDR1 is MNHNS and CDR2 is SASEGT. The CDR3 protein is CASSVMNTEAFF. In DNA form, the CDR3 reads TGTGCCAGCAGTGTCATGAACACTGAAGCTTTCTTT.

This clone was picked up one time. CDR3 protein: CASSPGQGAGSPLHF. Written as DNA, the CDR3 is TGCGCCAGCAGCCCCGGACAGGGGGCCGGTTCACCCCTCCACTTT. The chain has TRBV5-1 and TRBJ1-6; the match to TRBD1 covers 11 bases. The CDR3 extends over 15 amino acids. Germline-derived CDR1 and CDR2 are SGHRS and YFSETQ. V shed 4 bases and J 9 bases; nucleotides not matched to a gene: 6.

The rearrangement uses TRBV6-1 and TRBJ1-3; D ambiguous. This CDR3 spans 12 amino acids. Germline assignment: CDR1 MNHNS and CDR2 SASEGT. V dropped 0 bases and J dropped 5 bases, with 2 bases sitting between them. In DNA, the CDR3 is TGTGCCAGCAGTGAAGCGCGAAACACCATATATTTT. This translates into CASSEARNTIYF.

The V call is TRBV27, the J call TRBJ2-2; D possibly corresponds to TRBD2 (5 bases). The CDR3 has 15 amino acids. Per the germline V gene, CDR1 is MNHEY and CDR2 is SMNVEV (reference sequence). Between the trimmed V and J ends, which lost 8 bases and 5 bases, there was a span of 18 bases. The CDR3 here is CASLPGGRGTGELFF. In nucleotides, the CDR3 is TGTGCCAGCCTTCCGGGCGGGCGTGGAACCGGGGAGCTGTTTTTT.

As regards this clone: This could be a read error, since a much larger clone is one nucleotide away. The rearrangement joins TRBV5-1 to TRBJ2-2, with D unresolved. V was trimmed by 5 bases and J by 2 bases, leaving 4 bases between them. Looked up from germline, CDR1 is SGHRS and CDR2 is YFSETQ. This CDR3 is 12 amino acids long. CDR3 residues: CASSQNTGELFF. The CDR3 DNA follows: TGCGCCAGCAGTCAAAACACCGGGGAGCTGTTTTTT. The full variable domain, in which reference TRBV5-1 and TRBJ2-2 provide the parts outside the CDR3, is KAGVTQTPRYLIKTRGQQVTLSCSPISGHRSVSWYQQTPGQGLQFLFEYFSETQRNKGNFPGRFSGRQFSNSRSEMNVSTLELGDSALYLCASSQNTGELFFGEGSRLTVL.

Note on this clone: In the same sample, other DNA sequences code for this CDR3. The chain recombines TRBV11-3 with TRBJ2-1; D may be TRBD1 or TRBD2 (5 bases each). Germline V gives CDR1 SGHNT, CDR2 YENEEA. The CDR3 loop spans 14 amino acids. Deletions cut 1 base from V and 1 base from J, with 5 bases between. The CDR3 DNA follows: TGTGCCAGCAGCTTAGGGGGGTCCTACAATGAGCAGTTCTTC. It yields the protein CASSLGGSYNEQFF.